This TCR beta chain is from a study of blood T cell repertoires in COVID-19 (dated by TCRdb to 2020 to 2021). Turning to the overall study: The collaborator samples originated in the United States, Italy and Spain and spanned the acute and convalescent phases of COVID-19. A freely available public database, intended as a resource for researchers studying the immune response to SARS-CoV-2, is where the repertoires were released. The sample metadata nearly always contained a de-identified subject ID, COVID-19 status, age in years and sex. The material from the prospective study consisted of cDNA or gDNA derived from T cells, B-cell-depleted T cells, or PBMCs. The dataset comprised deeply sampled blood TCRbeta repertoires from subjects exposed to, actively infected with, or recovered from COVID-19. Samples were obtained from the ongoing ImmuneRACE study (first 160 participants) and from approximately 1,200 subjects provided by 6 global collaborators. Where available, HLA class I and class II types were obtained from metadata supplied by the sample provider rather than from assay-based typing. Broad study findings and their caveats: The amount of clinical and demographic metadata varied by source and participant and was provided uncurated.

TCRbeta CDR3 regions were amplified from genomic DNA by means of the immunoSEQ Assay, a bias-controlled multiplex PCR. The authors processed their data as follows. Within the assay, amplification of reference gene primers was used to estimate how many nucleated cells each sample contained. To quantify the absolute abundance of each unique TCRbeta CDR3 rearrangement, sequence reads were collapsed and filtered. Productive Simpson clonality was computed per sample as the square root of Simpson's diversity index over productive rearrangements. Not all clones reach the TCRdb copy of this immuneACCESS table, which keeps in-frame sequences only. Checked studies attribute under half of the gap to unresolved V genes and leave the rest unexplained. That table supplies the V and J calls and clone size; D and trimming were determined from the DNA. This sample gives 25,000 to 30,000 clones in total; about 84% of them show up just once. The ten largest clones take up about a sixth of the sample.

Collaborating institutions collected whole blood in K2EDTA tubes following their own protocols. For TCRbeta analysis, collaborator samples were shipped as frozen whole blood, as isolated PBMCs, or as DNA extracted from either sample type. This clone showed up just once. It has no known antigen specificity. There are no base qualities to consult, and no much larger clone falls within one base. Trimming costs V 0 bases and J 15 bases, and their ends lie 13 bases apart. CDR1 and CDR2, looked up from the germline V gene (reference sequence), are SGHKS and YYEKEE. The CDR3 measures 12 amino acids from cysteine to phenylalanine. The entry retains the CDR3 DNA only, 36 bases that are in frame from base 1.

Sequencing input: peripheral blood. The chain couples TRBV5-5 to TRBJ2-1, and possibly TRBD2, on 5 matching bases. The receptor was isolated from a woman aged 60 to 75 with acute or convalescent COVID-19. The base sequence is TGTGCCAGCAGCTTGGACTTGGCCCGGGGGTTCTTC. Translated, this is CASSLDLARGFF.